This T cell receptor beta chain was recovered during a study of shared clonotypes between healthy human individuals. Trimming took 1 base from V and 4 from J, leaving 8 bases between them. CDR1 is MGHRA, CDR2 YSYEKL, per germline. The CDR3 totals 14 residues. Using immunoSEQ multiplex PCR, the repertoire was profiled, and TCRdb retains in-frame clones only, with some absent. The sample lists about 2.1 million clones, about 93% seen once, with around 1.7% in the top ten. CD8 cells classed as naive were CD45RO-negative and positively selected for CCR7, excluding terminally differentiated effector memory CD45RA+ cells. This clone was seen a single time.

The sequenced sample was naive CD8+ T cells from PBMCs. J is TRBJ1-5 and V is TRBV4-1, with no clear D. This sequence originates from a man between 18 and 29 years old in good health. Some clones in this sample may be carry-over from other donors' samples. The CDR3 is CASSQGVWNQPQHF. The CDR3 coding sequence is TGCGCCAGCAGCCAAGGGGTGTGGAATCAGCCCCAGCATTTT.